These 23 T cell receptor beta chains came from one sample sequenced in a study of CD8 T cells in ankylosing spondylitis. TCRdb recomputed calls from the 5' RACE reads with MiXCR, one row per CDR3 protein. The sample holds about 250,000 distinct CDR3 sequences, under 35% seen once. Input material: blood, either unsorted or a sorted T cell fraction (not recorded which). The receptors stem from a male donor with ankylosing spondylitis or in good health (not recorded which).

The chain joins TRBV20-1 to TRBJ1-4, with no clear D. Per germline, CDR1 DFQATT and CDR2 SNEGSKA (reference sequence). V gave up 3 bases and J gave up 6 bases, with 32 bases separating them. This CDR3 region has 20 residues. The CDR3 loop reads CSASPVRGRLFQRWDEKLFF. In DNA form, the CDR3 reads TGCAGTGCTAGTCCCGTGAGAGGAAGGTTGTTCCAAAGATGGGATGAAAAACTGTTTTTT.

The V gene is TRBV11-2, the J gene TRBJ1-5; 9 nucleotides align to TRBD1. The CDR3 has 16 amino acids. The J segment lost 6 bases and the V segment lost 5 bases, leaving 11 bases of the junction unmatched. The germline V gene encodes CDR1 SGHAT and CDR2 FQNNGV. In nucleotides, the CDR3 is TGTGCCAGCAGCCGAGAGGGACAGGGTAATAGTCAGCCCCAGCATTTT. Amino acid sequence: CASSREGQGNSQPQHF.

The rearrangement uses TRBV6-5 and TRBJ2-7; D is undetermined. Trimming removed 2 bases at V and 8 bases at J, with 13 bases between. CDR3 length equals 13 residues. Germline V gene data show CDR1 as MNHEY and CDR2 as SVGAGI. The CDR3 DNA follows: TGTGCCAGCAGTTACGGTCGGGCATCGAAGCAGTACTTC. Amino acids: CASSYGRASKQYF.

The chain recombines TRBV5-1 with TRBJ1-1; D is unclear. The V and J ends lost 0 bases and 1 base respectively, with 7 bases between them. This CDR3 is 14 amino acids long. Germline V gives CDR1 SGHRS, CDR2 YFSETQ. The CDR3 is CASSLEERNTEAFF. Here the CDR3 DNA reads TGCGCCAGCAGCTTGGAGGAGAGGAACACTGAAGCTTTCTTT.

This chain uses TRBV12-3 or TRBV12-4 with TRBJ2-7; D possibly corresponds to TRBD2 (6 bases). This CDR3 is 14 amino acids long. Trimming stripped 8 bases from V and 0 bases from J, with 14 bases between. The CDR3 DNA follows: TGTGCCAGCCGGTGGGGGGTTAGCTCCTACGAGCAGTACTTC. The encoded protein is CASRWGVSSYEQYF.

This clonotype was seen a handful of times. The chain recombines TRBV5-1 with TRBJ2-5; 8 bases are shared with TRBD1. CDR1 and CDR2 (germline): SGHRS, YFSETQ. V was clipped by 4 bases and J by 5 bases; unmatched bases: 7. CDR3 length equals 14 residues. The DNA of the CDR3 is TGCGCCAGCAGCCCCCGGACAGGGTTGGAGACCCAGTACTTC. This translates into CASSPRTGLETQYF.

This clonotype came up a few times. The chain uses TRBV6-5 and TRBJ2-7, with 9 bases matching TRBD1. Looked up from germline, CDR1 is MNHEY and CDR2 is SVGAGI. The junction had 1 base not matched to a gene; V was cut back by 2 bases and J by 2 bases. The CDR3 runs 14 residues. The CDR3 DNA sequence: TGTGCCAGCAGTTACGGACAGGGGACCTACGAGCAGTACTTC. This translates into CASSYGQGTYEQYF.

This clonotype came up a few times. This rearrangement joins TRBV20-1 to TRBJ1-6; TRBD1 might be the D (5 bases). This CDR3 region has 12 residues. V gave up 1 base and J gave up 9 bases, with 7 bases separating them. Germline V gene data show CDR1 as DFQATT and CDR2 as SNEGSKA (reference sequence). This CDR3 is CSARAGGSPLHF. Here the CDR3 DNA reads TGCAGTGCTAGAGCCGGGGGTTCACCCCTCCACTTT.

This clonotype was counted between two and nine times. The chain is built from TRBV6-5 and TRBJ2-3; D is possibly TRBD1 (5 bases). The CDR3 covers 15 residues. Looked up from germline, CDR1 is MNHEY and CDR2 is SVGAGI. Trimming took 2 bases from V and 0 from J, leaving 9 bases between them. In DNA form, the CDR3 reads TGTGCCAGCAGTTACGGGGCAGCTAGCACAGATACGCAGTATTTT. This gives the protein CASSYGAASTDTQYF.

The rearrangement joins TRBV6-1 to TRBJ2-7; possibly TRBD1 for D (5 bases). V was clipped by 6 bases and J by 2 bases, with 17 bases between them. The germline CDR1 and CDR2 sequences are MNHNS and SASEGT. CDR3 length: 15 amino acids. The CDR3 DNA reads TGTGCCAGCAGGCCCGGATCAGGGCCGACCTACGAGCAGTACTTC. Translated: CASRPGSGPTYEQYF.

The chain has TRBV6-1 and TRBJ2-3, with a possible D match to TRBD1 (6 bases). Per germline, CDR1 MNHNS and CDR2 SASEGT. The CDR3 length is 15 residues. The V gene lost 4 bases and the J gene lost 5 bases, with 16 bases spanning the gap. CDR3 sequence (DNA): TGTGCCAGCAGTGTCGACAGGCTGGGGAGAGATACGCAGTATTTT. It specifies CASSVDRLGRDTQYF.

The CDR3 DNA follows: TGTGCCAGCCACCCCGGACAACTGAACACTGAAGCTTTCTTT. Its protein is CASHPGQLNTEAFF. This rearrangement joins TRBV27 to TRBJ1-1, with D perhaps TRBD1 (5 bases). Germline-derived CDR1 and CDR2 are MNHEY and SMNVEV (reference sequence). V was clipped by 8 bases and J by 0 bases, with 13 bases between them. This CDR3 is built from 14 residues.

For this clonotype: A much more abundant neighbour one base away suggests this may be a read error. V usage is TRBV29-1 and J usage is TRBJ2-3; 11 nucleotides align to TRBD2. The CDR3 sequence is 14 residues long. The germline V gene has CDR1 SQVTM and CDR2 ANQGSEA. J lost 3 bases, V lost 5 bases, and 4 bases had no gene match. The CDR3 sequence is CSVQTSGATDTQYF. The CDR3 bases are TGCAGCGTTCAGACTAGCGGGGCAACAGATACGCAGTATTTT.

This clonotype was counted only a few times. This chain links TRBV20-1 with TRBJ2-1; D remains unclear. Germline V CDR1 and CDR2: DFQATT, SNEGSKA (reference sequence). V lost 0 bases, J lost 10 bases, and 13 bases lay in between. The CDR3 loop spans 13 amino acids. CDR3 DNA sequence: TGCAGTGCTAGAGACTATGAACGACGGGAGCAGTTCTTC. This gives the protein CSARDYERREQFF.

At least ten counts were recorded for this clonotype. The chain has TRBV6-5 and TRBJ2-7, with D maybe TRBD1 (6 bases). Germline-derived CDR1 and CDR2 are MNHEY and SVGAGI. V was clipped by 4 bases and J by 3 bases, with 19 bases between them. This CDR3 region has 16 residues. This chain's CDR3 is CASSSQPQGTHYEQYF. The CDR3 bases are TGTGCCAGCAGTTCGCAACCCCAGGGGACCCACTACGAGCAGTACTTC.

This clonotype was seen many times. This chain joins TRBV20-1 and TRBJ2-3; D may be TRBD1 or TRBD2 (6 bases each). Trimming took 3 bases from V and 3 from J, leaving 13 bases between them. This CDR3 has 14 amino acids. Germline values: CDR1 DFQATT, CDR2 SNEGSKA (reference sequence). The CDR3 loop is CSASPGAWTDTQYF. The CDR3 DNA follows: TGCAGTGCTAGTCCGGGGGCCTGGACAGATACGCAGTATTTT.

Only a few counts were recorded for this clonotype. The V gene is TRBV5-1, the J gene TRBJ2-5; D remains ambiguous. This CDR3 contains 15 residues. From germline, CDR1 is SGHRS and CDR2 YFSETQ. V was shortened by 7 bases and J by 2 bases, with 18 bases between the two germline ends. CDR3 in amino acids: CASSTLGGIQETQYF. The DNA for the CDR3 is TGCGCCAGCTCCACCCTTGGCGGCATACAAGAGACCCAGTACTTC.

The CDR3 region is CASSLGMGTDTDTQYF. For the CDR3, the DNA is TGTGCCAGCAGCTTAGGGATGGGGACAGACACAGATACGCAGTATTTT. The chain is built from TRBV11-2 and TRBJ2-3; 7 bases are shared with TRBD1. Germline V gene sequence: CDR1 SGHAT, CDR2 FQNNGV. This CDR3 region has 16 residues. The V segment lost 1 base and the J segment 2 bases; nucleotides outside the gene matches: 6.

The V and J genes are TRBV12-3 or TRBV12-4 and TRBJ2-3; 7 nucleotides match TRBD1. V was clipped by 6 bases and J by 5 bases; unmatched bases: 8. The CDR3 length is 14 residues. The CDR3 sequence is CASSLTGAEDTQYF. The CDR3 DNA reads as TGTGCCAGCAGCTTAACAGGGGCGGAAGATACGCAGTATTTT.

The chain carries TRBV18 and TRBJ2-1, with D possibly matching TRBD1 (6 bases). The V and J ends lost 0 bases and 4 bases respectively, with 13 bases between them. Germline CDR1 reads KGHSH; CDR2 reads LQKENI. This CDR3 contains 16 residues. The CDR3 DNA reads as TGTGCCAGCTCACCACCCAAACAGGGCCCATACAATGAGCAGTTCTTC. As protein: CASSPPKQGPYNEQFF.

This clonotype was found a few times. The V call is TRBV29-1, the J call TRBJ1-3; D is uncertain. V dropped 0 bases and J dropped 1 base, with 13 bases sitting between them. Germline V gives CDR1 SQVTM, CDR2 ANQGSEA. The CDR3 totals 16 residues. The CDR3 DNA reads as TGCAGCGTTGAAGATCCCGGTTTCGGATCTGGAAACACCATATATTTT. This gives the protein CSVEDPGFGSGNTIYF.

The chain has TRBV15 and TRBJ2-7; D is unclear. Germline V gene data show CDR1 as LNHNV and CDR2 as YYDKDF (reference sequence). V lost 1 base to trimming and J lost 0 bases, with 4 bases between them. The CDR3 spans 13 residues. The CDR3 coding sequence is TGTGCCACCAGCAGAGCAGACTCCTACGAGCAGTACTTC. Its protein product is CATSRADSYEQYF.

This chain joins TRBV7-2 and TRBJ2-3, with D hard to call. CDR3 length: 13 amino acids. Germline loops: CDR1 SGHTA, CDR2 FQGNSA. Trimming removed 3 bases from V and 4 bases from J, with 8 bases in between. The CDR3 spells CASSFPPPDTQYF. The CDR3 DNA reads as TGTGCCAGCAGCTTTCCCCCACCAGATACGCAGTATTTT.